Presented here are 18 T cell receptor beta chains from one specimen sequenced in a study of blood T cell repertoires in COVID-19. TCRdb's table, derived via immunoSEQ multiplex PCR, lists solely in-frame clones and lacks some. The sample has hundreds of thousands of clones, 85% to 90% seen once. What was sequenced was PBMCs or T cells enriched from blood (not recorded which). These receptor sequences come from a man between 50 and 59 years old who had been exposed to COVID-19.

The chain links TRBV13 to TRBJ2-6; D unclear. Germline V gene data show CDR1 as PRHDT and CDR2 as FYEKMQ (reference sequence). Trimming cost V 0 bases and J 0 bases, with 9 bases left between them. The CDR3 extends over 17 amino acids. CDR3 sequence (DNA): TGTGCCAGCAGCTTAGGGGTTGGTAGCTCTGGGGCCAACGTCCTGACTTTC. It is translated as CASSLGVGSSGANVLTF.

This chain joins TRBV28 and TRBJ2-7; TRBD1 matches 9 bases. The junction had 6 bases not matched to a gene; V was cut back by 3 bases and J by 6 bases. The germline V gene encodes CDR1 MDHEN and CDR2 SYDVKM. The CDR3 loop spans 14 amino acids. CDR3 sequence (DNA): TGTGCCAGCAGTTTTGAACAGGGGGCTGGCGAGCAGTACTTC. Its translation: CASSFEQGAGEQYF.

The J gene is TRBJ1-1, the V gene TRBV7-8; 8 bases map to TRBD1. The germline V gene has CDR1 SGHVS and CDR2 FQNEAQ. V shed 3 bases and J 0 bases; nucleotides not matched to a gene: 9. The CDR3 runs to 17 residues. DNA for the CDR3: TGTGCCAGCAGCTTGAACCCCGGGACAGGACTGAACACTGAAGCTTTCTTT. Protein sequence: CASSLNPGTGLNTEAFF.

The V gene is TRBV5-1, the J gene TRBJ2-7; D uncertain. The V end was cut by 7 bases, the J end by 0 bases, with 14 bases between. The CDR3 is made up of 14 amino acids. Looked up from germline, CDR1 is SGHRS and CDR2 is YFSETQ. CDR3 nucleotide sequence: TGCGCCAGCGAAACAGACGAGAGCTCCTACGAGCAGTACGTC. Its protein is CASETDESSYEQYV.

The chain employs TRBV5-1 and TRBJ1-3; D gene uncertain. This CDR3 spans 15 amino acids. Germline V gene lookup returns CDR1 SGHRS and CDR2 YFSETQ. Trimming stripped 1 base from V and 4 bases from J, with 12 bases between. The CDR3 DNA sequence: TGCGCCAGCAGCTTGTTCGCCAGGTCGGGAAACACCATATATTTT. It encodes CASSLFARSGNTIYF.

This rearrangement joins TRBV10-3 to TRBJ2-7; 8 bases are a match to TRBD2. V shed 4 bases and J 4 bases; nucleotides not matched to a gene: 3. The germline V gene has CDR1 ENHRY and CDR2 SYGVKD. CDR3 length: 13 residues. The CDR3 DNA reads TGTGCCATCAGTGTGGGGACTAGTTACGAGCAGTACGTC. It codes for CAISVGTSYEQYV.

This clone was seen only a few times. The V call is TRBV28, the J call TRBJ1-3; weak D call: TRBD1 (5 bases). The germline V gene encodes CDR1 MDHEN and CDR2 SYDVKM. Trimming stripped 3 bases from V and 3 bases from J, with 12 bases between. This CDR3 has 15 residues. The CDR3 protein is CASSFNRGSGNTIYF. CDR3 coding DNA: TGTGCCAGCAGTTTCAATAGGGGAAGTGGAAACACCATATATTTT.

The gene calls are TRBV27 and TRBJ2-7; 7 bases are shared with TRBD1. Germline V gene sequence: CDR1 MNHEY, CDR2 SMNVEV (reference sequence). The J segment lost 5 bases and the V segment lost 4 bases, leaving 8 bases of the junction unmatched. The CDR3 contains 14 residues. CDR3 amino acids: CASSSLQGLHEQYF. CDR3 coding DNA: TGTGCCAGCAGTTCATTACAGGGGTTACACGAGCAGTACTTC.

The chain employs TRBV27 and TRBJ1-4; 7 positions agree with TRBD1. The germline V gene encodes CDR1 MNHEY and CDR2 SMNVEV (reference sequence). Trimming took 5 bases from V and 6 from J; bases not matched to a gene: 6. The CDR3 is 14 amino acids. The CDR3 nucleotides are TGTGCCAGCAGTCAGGGGGGTTTCTATGAAAAACTGTTTTTT. This sequence encodes CASSQGGFYEKLFF.

In DNA, the CDR3 is TGTGCCAGCAGTGAAGCGGGCTGGAGGGACACTGAAGCTTTCTTT. Its translation: CASSEAGWRDTEAFF. The chain recombines TRBV6-1 with TRBJ1-1; no firm D call. The CDR3 has 15 residues. Trimming took off 0 bases at V and 3 bases at J, with 11 bases between the two ends. Germline V CDR1 and CDR2: MNHNS, SASEGT.

The chain has TRBV10-3 and TRBJ2-1; perhaps TRBD2 as D (6 bases). This CDR3 comprises 17 residues. V lost 5 bases to trimming and J lost 6 bases, with 23 bases between them. Germline V lookup: CDR1 ENHRY, CDR2 SYGVKD. CDR3 in DNA: TGTGCCATCAGTTCGGGATTTGCGAGCGGGCCCCCCAATGAGCAGTTCTTC. Encoded protein: CAISSGFASGPPNEQFF.

This chain joins TRBV5-6 and TRBJ2-5; weak D call: TRBD2 (7 bases). The germline V gene encodes CDR1 SGHDT and CDR2 YYEEEE. With 0 bases removed from V and 4 bases from J, the gap between germline ends came to 10 bases. This CDR3 is 14 amino acids long. CDR3 region: CASSLGAGAETQYF. Here the CDR3 DNA reads TGTGCCAGCAGCTTGGGGGCGGGGGCAGAGACCCAGTACTTC.

The chain couples TRBV9 to TRBJ2-1; 13 nucleotides match TRBD2. Germline V lookup: CDR1 SGDLS, CDR2 YYNGEE. V was pared by 0 bases and J by 6 bases, with 0 bases of the junction left unmatched. The CDR3 loop spans 15 amino acids. The CDR3 DNA follows: TGTGCCAGCAGCGTAGGACTAGCGGGAGGCAATGAGCAGTTCTTC. It codes for CASSVGLAGGNEQFF.

The gene calls are TRBV28 and TRBJ2-2, with D possibly being TRBD2 (5 bases). CDR3 length: 14 amino acids. Germline CDR1 and CDR2: MDHEN and SYDVKM. V was pared by 7 bases and J by 6 bases, with 15 bases between. This CDR3 is CASIREGLSGELFF. The CDR3 bases are TGTGCCAGCATACGGGAAGGTCTCTCCGGGGAGCTGTTTTTT.

The CDR3 sequence: CASSQDNGSGRTKETQYF. The CDR3 DNA is TGTGCCAGCAGCCAAGATAACGGTAGCGGGAGGACAAAAGAGACCCAGTACTTC. The rearrangement links TRBV3-1 (or the pseudogene TRBV3-2) to TRBJ2-5; 10 nucleotides match TRBD2. V lost 0 bases to trimming and J lost 3 bases; unmatched junction nucleotides: 10. The CDR3 contains 18 residues. In germline, CDR1 is LGHDT, CDR2 YNNKEL (reference sequence).

This clone occurred a few times. The chain combines TRBV2 with TRBJ2-1, with TRBD1 identical over 9 bases. The CDR3 is 12 residues long. The germline gives CDR1 SNHLY, CDR2 FYNNEI. V lost 5 bases, J lost 12 bases, and 5 bases stayed unmatched. CDR3 sequence reads: CASSLDRGGQFF. The CDR3, as DNA: TGTGCCAGCAGTTTGGACAGGGGAGGGCAGTTCTTC.

This chain joins TRBV12-3 or TRBV12-4 and TRBJ1-5; 7 bases match TRBD1. J was trimmed by 5 bases and V by 6 bases; bases with no gene match: 4. The CDR3 consists of 13 residues. In DNA form, the CDR3 reads TGTGCCAGCAGCCACAGGGGTTATCAGCCCCAGCATTTT. The encoded protein is CASSHRGYQPQHF.

This clone was detected only once. In nucleotides, the CDR3 is TGTGCCAGCAGCTTAGGTAGCGGGGTACATTCAGGGCAGTTCTTC. Encoded protein: CASSLGSGVHSGQFF. V is TRBV13 and J is TRBJ2-1; TRBD2 aligns across 8 bases. This CDR3 region has 15 residues. The germline V gene has CDR1 PRHDT and CDR2 FYEKMQ (reference sequence). Trimming removed 0 bases from V and 12 bases from J; junction bases left unmatched: 10.